The clone carrying this T cell receptor (beta chain) was observed many times. These data belong to a study of T-cell memory formation after mild COVID-19. TCR alpha and TCR beta cDNA libraries carrying sample barcodes and UMIs came from 5'RACE with constant-segment primers. TCRdb itself ran the 5' RACE reads through MiXCR, one entry per CDR3 protein. This table holds about 540,000 distinct CDR3 sequences, just over 20% found once. Germline V gene sequence: CDR1 SGHAT, CDR2 FQNNGV. V lost 5 bases and J 7 bases, leaving 14 bases between the germline ends. This CDR3 has 14 amino acids. This sequence joins TRBV11-2 and TRBJ1-4, with D possibly TRBD1 on 6 matching bases. The TCR was taken from an adult woman who had mild COVID-19 (a few samples of this study predate the infection). Cell type and time point are not known. The specimen sequenced was PBMCs or a T cell subset sorted from them (not recorded which). The CDR3 is CASSTGRGGEKLFF. The CDR3 bases are TGTGCCAGCAGCACAGGGCGGGGAGGTGAAAAACTGTTTTTT.